A single T cell receptor (beta chain) is shown here with its context. Its antigen is currently unknown. Profiled with immunoSEQ multiplex PCR; TCRdb holds only in-frame clones, not every one. The profile covers 35,000 to 45,000 clones, with roughly 82% appearing a single time and about 2% taken by the ten largest. The sample is drawn from a study of OX40 agonist ivuxolimab in advanced cancers. The wider study: Patients were given ivuxolimab, an antibody that agonizes OX40 (CD134). Hepatocellular carcinoma, melanoma, renal cell or head and neck cancer was diagnosed in the dose-escalation patients.

Study conclusions and caveats: The specificity for antigen of the expanded peripheral T cells was not determined. At 0.1 to 3.0 mg/kg and by week 6, clonal expansion occurred in CD4+ and CD8+ blood T cells.

This receptor was identified in an adult with an advanced solid tumor such as melanoma, head and neck, liver or kidney cancer. The sample was CD4+ or CD8+ T cells sorted from blood, taken in a trial of the OX40 agonist ivuxolimab.

The chain's CDR3 is CASSRLGTPNLAREGTDTQYF. The CDR3, as DNA: TGTGCCAGCAGCCGACTCGGGACACCGAACCTAGCGAGGGAAGGCACAGATACGCAGTATTTT. The chain combines TRBV4-2 with TRBJ2-3, with D possibly being TRBD1 or TRBD2 (6 bases each). Trimming removed 4 bases at V and 1 base at J, with 30 bases between. Germline V gene lookup returns CDR1 LGHNA and CDR2 YNFKEQ. The length of the CDR3 is 21 residues.